This T cell receptor beta chain stems from a study of blood T cells in healthy people across ages. Germline V CDR1 and CDR2: SGHAT, FQNNGV. With 1 base clipped from V and 11 bases from J, the junction kept 18 bases outside the gene matches. The CDR3 consists of 17 residues. The authors ran a second PCR of about 7 to 11 cycles using a sample-barcoded 5' primer and a J-beta primer mix. TCRdb passed the 5' RACE reads through MiXCR, listing each CDR3 protein once. Seen here are hundreds of thousands of distinct CDR3 sequences, approximately 48% observed once, and the top ten hold under 20%. The receptor was isolated from a man between 60 and 75 years old in good health. The sequencing sample was made of blood. V and J are TRBV11-2 and TRBJ2-5; 8 bases agree with TRBD1. CDR3 sequence reads: CASSLGGQAELYNEQYF. Here the CDR3 DNA reads TGTGCCAGCAGCTTAGGGGGACAGGCGGAACTTTACAATGAGCAGTACTTC. The entire variable domain, with the rest obtained from reference TRBV11-2 and TRBJ2-5, is as follows: EAGVAQSPRYKIIEKRQSVAFWCNPISGHATLYWYQQILGQGPKLLIQFQNNGVVDDSQLPKDRFSAERLKGVDSTLKIQPAKLEDSAVYLCASSLGGQAELYNEQYFGPGTRLLVL.